This TCR beta chain is from a study of molecular identifiers for immune sequencing clone quantification. Whole-study results and caveats: Clones that had above 20 RNA copies took up over 97% of effector molecules but under 1% in naive cells.

TCRdb itself ran the PCR reads through MiXCR, one entry per CDR3 protein. The sample records 400,000 to 600,000 distinct CDR3 sequences, roughly a fifth being singletons. V gave up 0 bases and J gave up 3 bases, with 9 bases separating them. Germline-derived CDR1 and CDR2 are SEHNR and FQNEAQ (reference sequence). This CDR3 region has 15 residues. This clonotype has a count of ten or more. Its antigen is not identified. This receptor was obtained from a human donor in good health. Some libraries in this study had Jurkat cell RNA spiked in. The J gene is TRBJ1-3, the V gene TRBV7-9; the D is unclear. Material for sequencing was naive CD8+ T cells from blood, with Jurkat cell RNA spiked in. Subset described: FACS-sorted CD8+CD4-CCR7+CD45RA+ naive T cells. CDR3 in DNA: TGTGCCAGCAGCTTAGCAGGAGGAGATGGAAACACCATATATTTT. This codes for CASSLAGGDGNTIYF.